One TCR beta chain is described in this entry. The CDR3 spans 17 residues. V lost 4 bases to trimming and J lost 0 bases; unmatched junction nucleotides: 6. CDR1 and CDR2 from the germline V gene are SGHNT and YYREEE (reference sequence). The repertoire was sequenced with immunoSEQ multiplex PCR; TCRdb's copy has only in-frame clones and lacks some. Of under 300,000 clones detected, roughly nine tenths appear once; the ten largest clones hold under 6.5%. Living in roughly 25 US areas, the participants were between 18 and 89 years of age. Clinical history as reported by participants underpinned cohort assignment. This sample stems from a study of blood T cell repertoires in COVID-19. Study in general: The United States, Italy and Spain were the sources of the acute and convalescent COVID-19 samples.

The TCR originated in a woman aged 30 to 39 with acute COVID-19. Input material: PBMCs or T cells enriched from blood (not recorded which). The chain has TRBV5-4 and TRBJ2-1, with TRBD2 matching over 11 bases. The CDR3 bases are TGTGCCAGCAGCGGGGGGACTAGCGGCGGCTCCTACAATGAGCAGTTCTTC. This translates into CASSGGTSGGSYNEQFF.